This T cell receptor beta chain was retrieved from a study of metastatic and nonmetastatic thyroid tumors. The CDR3 extends over 13 amino acids. In germline, CDR1 is LNHDA, CDR2 SQIVND (reference sequence). Remarks on this clone: The antigen is undetermined. A read error may produce the germline difference seen at one junction end.

TCRdb re-called clones via MiXCR from the PCR reads. Here the sample spans under 35,000 clones, approximately 20% being singletons. Study observations and caveats: Benign nodules reportedly had significantly lower TCR beta diversity than malignant thyroid tumors in blood and tumor.

Until they underwent thyroid surgery, no patient had received any treatment. Material: blood. This chain uses TRBV19 with TRBJ1-1, with a weak D call TRBD1 (5 bases). This sequence originates from a female donor with papillary thyroid cancer or a benign thyroid nodule (not recorded which). Some clones in this sample may be carry-over from other donors' samples. CDR3 sequence reads: CDSSREGVTEAFF. CDR3 coding DNA: TGTGACAGTAGTCGGGAAGGGGTCACTGAAGCTTTCTTT.